These 30 T cell receptor beta chains came from one sample sequenced in a study of beta chain features in type 1 diabetes. Study-level points and caveats: For Type 1 diabetes patients, all four CD4+ subsets carried TCRB CDR3s that were moderately but significantly shorter.

The study reverse transcribed the entire isolated RNA, so it sequenced expressed TCRB transcripts. Libraries were prepared by immunoSEQ multiplex PCR; TCRdb keeps only in-frame clonotypes and omits some of them. Altogether around 710,000 clones are present, roughly 12% being singletons, with the ten largest covering 0.095% to 0.15%. These receptors' targets are unknown. What was sequenced was naive CD4+ T cells from blood. These receptor sequences come from a man aged 25 to 40 with type 1 diabetes.

This chain joins TRBV27 and TRBJ2-3, with TRBD1 matching 8 bases. Germline lookup yields CDR1 MNHEY and CDR2 SMNVEV (reference sequence). This CDR3 is built from 16 residues. V lost 3 bases to trimming and J lost 2 bases; unmatched junction nucleotides: 7. CDR3 residues: CASSFGRGLYTDTQYF. DNA for the CDR3: TGTGCCAGCAGTTTCGGCAGGGGGCTATACACAGATACGCAGTATTTT.

There are a few counts of this clone. The gene calls are TRBV9 and TRBJ2-5, with 12 bases fitting TRBD2. This CDR3 is built from 16 residues. Germline V lookup: CDR1 SGDLS, CDR2 YYNGEE. J gave up 1 base and V 4 bases, and 5 bases lay outside the gene matches. The CDR3 bases are TGTGCCAGCAGCCCCCTGACTAGCGGGGGCCAAGAGACCCAGTACTTC. Its translation is CASSPLTSGGQETQYF.

This clone was seen a handful of times. Other nucleotide sequences from this sample produce the same CDR3. This rearrangement joins TRBV29-1 to TRBJ1-1, with TRBD1 matching over 7 bases. Germline V gene data show CDR1 as SQVTM and CDR2 as ANQGSEA. Unmatched junction bases numbered 1, after V lost 3 bases and J lost 0 bases. The CDR3 is 13 amino acids. Here the CDR3 reads CSVEGQLNTEAFF. CDR3 nucleotide sequence: TGCAGCGTTGAGGGACAGCTGAACACTGAAGCTTTCTTT.

The chain combines TRBV29-1 with TRBJ1-2; TRBD1 might be the D (5 bases). Trimming stripped 5 bases from V and 7 bases from J, with 11 bases between. The CDR3 consists of 11 residues. The V gene's germline CDR1 is SQVTM and CDR2 ANQGSEA. This CDR3 reads CSVKEGIGYTF. In nucleotides, the CDR3 is TGCAGCGTTAAGGAGGGGATTGGCTACACCTTC.

The chain combines TRBV15 with TRBJ1-1; TRBD1 is a possible D gene (5 bases). V was trimmed by 0 bases and J by 8 bases, leaving 16 bases between them. Per the germline V gene, CDR1 is LNHNV and CDR2 is YYDKDF (reference sequence). The CDR3 has 15 amino acids. CDR3 nucleotide sequence: TGTGCCACCAGCAGAGATAGGGGCAGGGTAACGGAAGCTTTCTTT. It encodes CATSRDRGRVTEAFF.

The sample holds a few counts of this clone. This chain connects TRBV6-5 to TRBJ1-1; D is uncertain. V was clipped by 0 bases and J by 2 bases, with 10 bases between them. CDR3 length: 15 residues. Germline CDR1 reads MNHEY; CDR2 reads SVGAGI. The CDR3 protein is CASSYSALGNTEAFF. In DNA, the CDR3 is TGTGCCAGCAGTTACTCAGCCCTAGGCAACACTGAAGCTTTCTTT.

The chain recombines TRBV6-1 with TRBJ2-3, with TRBD2 matching over 7 bases. The CDR3 totals 15 residues. Trimming cost V 3 bases and J 0 bases; bases outside gene matches: 3. Germline lookup yields CDR1 MNHNS and CDR2 SASEGT. CDR3 region: CASSDQGLSTDTQYF. For the CDR3, the DNA is TGTGCCAGCAGTGACCAGGGACTAAGCACAGATACGCAGTATTTT.

CDR3 sequence: CAITAGQGNTEAFF. DNA of the CDR3: TGTGCCATCACGGCCGGACAGGGTAACACTGAAGCTTTCTTT. The chain couples TRBV10-3 to TRBJ1-1; 8 bases align to TRBD1. CDR3 length: 14 amino acids. Per the germline V gene, CDR1 is ENHRY and CDR2 is SYGVKD. The ends lost 7 bases at V and 2 bases at J; junction bases unmatched: 6.

The chain links TRBV27 to TRBJ2-6; 8 nucleotides agree with TRBD1. The CDR3 is made up of 17 amino acids. After removal of 5 bases from V and 2 bases from J, the junction contained 8 bases not matched to a gene. The germline CDR1 and CDR2 sequences are MNHEY and SMNVEV (reference sequence). CDR3 region: CASSPGQGMTGANVLTF. As DNA, the CDR3 is TGTGCCAGCAGTCCCGGACAGGGAATGACTGGGGCCAACGTCCTGACTTTC.

This clone was recorded a few times. The chain uses TRBV6-6 and TRBJ2-7; D is possibly TRBD2 (5 bases). This CDR3 is 15 amino acids long. CDR1 is MNHNY and CDR2 is SVGAGI in the germline V gene (reference sequence). The ends were cut back, 6 bases at V and 4 bases at J, with 19 bases in the middle. Here the CDR3 reads CASSRPGIEMYEQYF. The CDR3 DNA reads TGTGCCAGCAGCCGGCCGGGAATCGAGATGTACGAGCAGTACTTC.

V and J are TRBV5-1 and TRBJ1-2; D possibly corresponds to TRBD1 (5 bases). Germline values: CDR1 SGHRS, CDR2 YFSETQ. Trimming took off 1 base at V and 8 bases at J, with 24 bases between the two ends. CDR3 length: 17 amino acids. The CDR3 sequence: CASSLNLGVQGTKGYTF. Written as DNA, the CDR3 is TGCGCCAGCAGCTTGAACCTCGGCGTCCAGGGAACGAAAGGCTACACCTTC.

This clone was counted a few times. This chain links TRBV19 with TRBJ2-3; the match to TRBD1 covers 8 bases. CDR3 length: 14 amino acids. Germline values: CDR1 LNHDA, CDR2 SQIVND (reference sequence). V trimming: 5 bases; J trimming: 3 bases; junction bases outside the gene matches: 4. CDR3 sequence reads: CASSRQGATDTQYF. The CDR3 DNA reads TGTGCCAGTAGTCGGCAGGGGGCAACAGATACGCAGTATTTT.

CDR3 sequence (DNA): TGTGCCAGCAGCTTCGATGGGACAGGGGCCAACATTCAGTACTTC. Protein: CASSFDGTGANIQYF. The chain uses TRBV7-9 and TRBJ2-4, with TRBD1 identical over 10 bases. CDR3 length: 15 amino acids. Germline-derived CDR1 and CDR2 are SEHNR and FQNEAQ (reference sequence). Germline trimming cut 3 bases from V and 7 bases from J; bases unmatched to any gene: 6.

The chain joins TRBV2 to TRBJ1-3; no definite D call. V was shortened by 3 bases and J by 0 bases, with 9 bases between the two germline ends. Germline assignment: CDR1 SNHLY and CDR2 FYNNEI. CDR3 size: 15 residues. The CDR3 region is CASSDRPPSGNTIYF. In nucleotides, the CDR3 is TGTGCCAGCAGTGATCGGCCGCCCTCTGGAAACACCATATATTTT. The whole variable domain, filled in from reference TRBV2 and TRBJ1-3, reads EPEVTQTPSHQVTQMGQEVILRCVPISNHLYFYWYRQILGQKVEFLVSFYNNEISEKSEIFDDQFSVERPDGSNFTLKIRSTKLEDSAMYFCASSDRPPSGNTIYFGEGSWLTVV.

The chain links TRBV30 to TRBJ1-3; D is undetermined. V was pared by 3 bases and J by 3 bases, with 6 bases between. The CDR3 sequence is 12 residues long. CDR1 GTSNPN and CDR2 SVGIG come from the germline V gene (reference sequence). CDR3 DNA: TGTGCCTGGAGGGGTGGTGGAAACACCATATATTTT. Its protein product is CAWRGGGNTIYF.

This clone was picked up a small number of times. The chain couples TRBV28 to TRBJ2-6; D unresolved. CDR3 length equals 14 residues. The V and J ends lost 8 bases and 0 bases respectively, with 8 bases between them. The V gene's germline CDR1 is MDHEN and CDR2 SYDVKM. The CDR3 sequence: CASAGHSGANVLTF. CDR3 nucleotide sequence: TGTGCCAGCGCTGGTCACTCTGGGGCCAACGTCCTGACTTTC.

A few counts support this clone. The V and J genes are TRBV11-2 and TRBJ2-3; D is unresolved. Trimming cost V 8 bases and J 0 bases, with 18 bases left between them. Germline loops: CDR1 SGHAT, CDR2 FQNNGV. This CDR3 has 16 residues. CDR3 protein: CASAPPWAASTDTQYF. The CDR3 nucleotides are TGTGCCAGCGCACCCCCGTGGGCGGCTAGCACAGATACGCAGTATTTT.

In its sample, this clone was seen a few times. The chain has TRBV6-5 and TRBJ1-3; D is unclear. CDR1 is MNHEY, CDR2 SVGAGI, per germline. Trimming removed 0 bases from V and 0 bases from J, with 9 bases in between. The CDR3 totals 16 residues. CDR3 region: CASSYSIASSGNTIYF. Written as DNA, the CDR3 is TGTGCCAGCAGTTACTCGATAGCCAGCTCTGGAAACACCATATATTTT.

This sequence joins TRBV11-2 and TRBJ2-1, with 7 bases matching TRBD2. V dropped 3 bases and J dropped 9; count of bases not matched to a gene: 8. CDR3 length equals 14 residues. Looked up from germline, CDR1 is SGHAT and CDR2 is FQNNGV. CDR3 residues: CASSFRRLAPEQFF. Written as DNA, the CDR3 is TGTGCCAGCAGCTTTCGACGACTAGCACCTGAGCAGTTCTTC.

The rearrangement links TRBV12-5 to TRBJ1-1; the match to TRBD1 covers 7 bases. Per germline, CDR1 LGHNT and CDR2 FRNRAP. The length of the CDR3 is 13 residues. V lost 9 bases and J lost 5; bases outside the gene matches: 9. The CDR3: CASDRQGVTEAFF. CDR3 DNA: TGTGCTAGCGACCGACAGGGTGTGACTGAAGCTTTCTTT. Filled out from reference TRBV12-5 and TRBJ1-1, the complete variable domain reads DARVTQTPRHKVTEMGQEVTMRCQPILGHNTVFWYRQTMMQGLELLAYFRNRAPLDDSGMPKDRFSAEMPDATLATLKIQPSEPRDSAVYFCASDRQGVTEAFFGQGTRLTVV.

J is TRBJ2-2 and V is TRBV14; D possibly uses TRBD1 or TRBD2 (5 bases each). The CDR3 sequence is 15 residues long. The ends were cut back, 4 bases at V and 6 bases at J, with 15 bases in the middle. Germline CDR1 SGHDN, CDR2 FVKESK. Here the CDR3 DNA reads TGTGCCAGCAGCCGAGGGGCGGCGGTCGCCGGGGAGCTGTTTTTT. This encodes CASSRGAAVAGELFF.

The chain has TRBV7-9 and TRBJ2-4; D not resolved. Germline lookup yields CDR1 SEHNR and CDR2 FQNEAQ (reference sequence). V was shortened by 1 base and J by 0 bases, with 13 bases between the two germline ends. This CDR3 is built from 17 residues. CDR3 nucleotide sequence: TGTGCCAGCAGCTTAGGGGCTGGGCAGCTAGCCAAAAACATTCAGTACTTC. Protein sequence: CASSLGAGQLAKNIQYF.

The chain combines TRBV9 with TRBJ1-6; D is unresolved. V was pared by 4 bases and J by 10 bases, with 9 bases between. The length of the CDR3 is 12 residues. Germline V lookup: CDR1 SGDLS, CDR2 YYNGEE. In nucleotides, the CDR3 is TGTGCCAGCAGCTCCAATCAATCACCCCTCCACTTT. Translated, it gives CASSSNQSPLHF.

The chain joins TRBV19 to TRBJ2-6; 7 nucleotides match TRBD1. The CDR3 covers 16 residues. The ends lost 7 bases at V and 0 bases at J; junction bases unmatched: 6. The germline CDR1 and CDR2 sequences are LNHDA and SQIVND (reference sequence). In nucleotides, the CDR3 is TGTGCCAGTAAGAGGGGGCTCCCCTCTGGGGCCAACGTCCTGACTTTC. It encodes CASKRGLPSGANVLTF.

V gene TRBV9 combines with J gene TRBJ2-3; D may be TRBD1 (5 bases). The V gene lost 0 bases and the J gene lost 2 bases, with 10 bases spanning the gap. Germline values: CDR1 SGDLS, CDR2 YYNGEE. The CDR3 contains 15 residues. DNA of the CDR3: TGTGCCAGCAGCGTAGAGGTGGACAACACAGATACGCAGTATTTT. It specifies CASSVEVDNTDTQYF.

This clone was counted at least ten times. This sequence joins TRBV14 and TRBJ1-4; the D is unclear. Germline CDR1 SGHDN, CDR2 FVKESK. Trimming shortened V by 0 bases and J by 10 bases, and 9 bases separated the two germline ends. The CDR3 totals 13 residues. The CDR3 loop reads CASSQDLDGKLFF. For the CDR3, the DNA is TGTGCCAGCAGCCAAGATCTCGATGGAAAACTGTTTTTT.

The sample holds a few counts of this clone. The gene calls are TRBV7-9 and TRBJ2-3; a possible D gene is TRBD1 (6 bases). Trimming took 1 base from V and 2 from J, leaving 10 bases between them. CDR3 length: 15 residues. The germline gives CDR1 SEHNR, CDR2 FQNEAQ (reference sequence). The CDR3 sequence: CASSLVQGATDTQYF. The CDR3 coding sequence is TGTGCCAGCAGCTTAGTACAGGGAGCCACAGATACGCAGTATTTT.

The V call is TRBV4-1, the J call TRBJ2-5; D is uncertain. V was shortened by 0 bases and J by 9 bases, with 14 bases between the two germline ends. CDR1 is MGHRA and CDR2 is YSYEKL in the germline V gene. This CDR3 region has 14 residues. CDR3 coding DNA: TGCGCCAGCAGCCAAGATCCGACTGGAAGGGCCCAGTACTTC. Encoded protein: CASSQDPTGRAQYF.

This chain uses TRBV20-1 with TRBJ2-1; D remains unclear. CDR1 is DFQATT and CDR2 is SNEGSKA in the germline V gene (reference sequence). CDR3 length: 11 amino acids. V dropped 8 bases and J dropped 4 bases, with 9 bases sitting between them. The CDR3 DNA reads as TGCAGTTCTGGGCGTTACAATGAGCAGTTCTTC. Protein product: CSSGRYNEQFF.

This clone has just one count. The chain links TRBV7-2 to TRBJ2-5, with D possibly being TRBD1 or TRBD2 (6 bases each). Trimming took 4 bases from V and 4 from J, leaving 16 bases between them. CDR1 is SGHTA and CDR2 is FQGNSA in the germline V gene. The CDR3 contains 15 residues. The DNA for the CDR3 is TGTGCCAGCAGCTGGGCTGGGGGGCTAGGAGAGACCCAGTACTTC. This translates into CASSWAGGLGETQYF.